This note documents a single T cell receptor beta chain sequence. Which antigen it targets is not known. The record has no base qualities; no much larger clone is one base away. Using the deep immunoSEQ assay, multiplex PCR amplified TCR CDR3 regions from genomic DNA. Genomic DNA extracted from each cell subset was distributed evenly over all wells of several immunoSEQ 96-well plates, and each plate served as one replicate. Each replicate PCR for sorted subsets received about 0.2 ug genomic DNA, equal to roughly 30,000 T cell genomes. The purified libraries were quantified using a Qubit 3.0 fluorometer, sized with a Bioanalyzer 2100, and then quantified again using the KAPA Library Quantification kit. A separate single-read 150-cycle Illumina NextSeq 550 flow cell was used to sequence each immunoSEQ 96-well plate. The authors' pipeline ran thus. Because the immunoSEQ output held only junctional sequences and lacked quality scores, the filtering could not match the filtering applied to full-length reads. To assign V/J genes and CDR3, sequences were annotated using PyIR, a Python wrapper for IgBLAST v1.9, with IMGT germline references. Reads were filtered out if the reads had weak V/J assignments (E-value above 1e-6), no CDR3, stop codons, out-of-frame junctions, or ambiguous translated residues. V3J clonotypes were defined by identical inferred V gene, J gene, and CDR3 amino acid sequence. Percentage overlap between repertoires was calculated by dividing the number of shared unique clonotypes by the size of the smaller repertoire. RTK rarefaction, the Chao1 estimator, and Recon v2.1 estimates of unobserved clonotypes were used to assess repertoire richness. OLGA was used to compute generation probabilities for all TCRbeta clonotypes that the gDNA method yielded from a handful of donors. The table was pulled from immuneACCESS by TCRdb, which kept in-frame rearrangements only. Such tables lose some clones; where checked, under half of the loss comes from unresolved V genes, and the rest has no known cause. The V and J calls and clone size come from that table; D and trimming were worked out from the DNA. The sample contains around 1.9 million clones, roughly 95% of them found a single time. About 1.7% of the sample is held by the ten biggest clonotypes.

Relative to germline, V is 5 bases shorter and J is 3 bases shorter, with 19 bases between their ends. CDR1 is given as MGHDK and CDR2 as SYGVNS, both from the germline V gene. The CDR3 goes from the cysteine to the phenylalanine over 16 residues. Only the CDR3 region is kept as DNA, spanning 48 bases read in frame from base 1. CD8 naive samples consisted of CD45RO-negative cells that were positively selected for CCR7, yielding a CD45RA+CCR7+ population without TemRA cells. Donors were healthy HIV-negative adults with no recently reported acute infections or vaccinations. Every donor was a Caucasian adult living in Nashville, Tennessee, USA. Blood was obtained by leukapheresis, after which PBMCs were separated by Ficoll-Histopaque density gradient centrifugation and cryopreserved in liquid nitrogen vapor phase. Analytical flow cytometry was used to check the purity and quantity of each magnetically sorted T cell population. From each sorted fraction, genomic DNA was isolated and quantified by UV absorbance on a Nanodrop 2000c.

This sample stems from a study of shared clonotypes between healthy human individuals (dated by TCRdb to the early 2020s). Turning to the overall study: The cohort included three men and a couple of women between 18 and 49 years of age. To increase sequencing depth and limit assay-specific biases, different laboratories used diverse techniques to prepare libraries and sequence TCR repertoires. To estimate repertoire size and how much clonotypes are shared between individuals, the study performed deep sequencing of blood TCR repertoires from a few healthy adults. For each donor, CD4 naive and CD4 memory were each run on three plates, CD8 naive on two plates, and CD8 memory on one plate. Leukapheresis yielded between about 0.85 and 10 billion PBMCs per donor. What the work shows at the level of the full study, not this receptor alone: Because the study included only a small number of donors, the genetic and exposure-history diversity represented was limited. Pairwise subsampling indicated that sequencing depth was expected to affect the degree of clonotype sharing among donors. Naive subsets generally had larger estimated clonotype richness than memory subsets did. Incomplete sequencing was indicated by rarefaction of sorted-subset datasets, despite the large sequencing depth. Higher generation probabilities were observed for clonotypes shared by all four sorted-subset donors than for non-shared clonotypes. Across a few donors, roughly 5% of naive CD4, approximately 3.6% of naive CD8, around 2.1% of memory CD4, and 0.3% to 0.45% of memory CD8 clonotypes were shared. Sampling was restricted to blood, and TCR repertoires in tissue are likely to differ from TCR repertoires in blood.

This receptor was identified in a man younger than 35 in good health. Some clones in this sample may be carry-over from other donors' samples. The chain couples TRBV25-1 to TRBJ1-1; the D gene assignment is ambiguous. Input material: naive CD8+ T cells from PBMCs. The cell subset or site label of this sample denotes: CD45RA+CCR7+. Read as DNA, the sequence is TGTGCCAGCAGTAGTAAAGGAGTTTTCGGGGACACTGAAGCTTTCTTT. Its product reads: CASSSKGVFGDTEAFF.